The sequence of this TCR beta chain was determined in a study of cytomegalovirus exposure and HLA in healthy donors. About this clone: The antigen remains undetermined.

PCR employed 60 Vbeta and 13 Jbeta primers. The method was immunoSEQ multiplex PCR; TCRdb's version includes in-frame clones alone and lacks a portion of them. The sample gives around 110,000 clones, about 80% of which show up once; 3.5% to 4.5% is in the top ten. Study outcomes and limitations: Within the data, a cluster of highly shared sequence variants was likely a sequencing artifact. Follow-up analysis later connected one missense variant in DCLRE1C with trimming of TCR beta V- and J-genes.

J was trimmed by 5 bases and V by 2 bases; bases with no gene match: 9. CDR3 length: 17 residues. Per the germline V gene, CDR1 is SGHTA and CDR2 is FQGNSA. The TCR originated in a man aged 30 to 39 in good health and CMV-seropositive. This chain links TRBV7-2 with TRBJ2-5, with 12 nucleotides matching TRBD1. The sequencing sample was made of PBMCs. CDR3 loop: CASSLLGSGQGAETQYF. DNA of the CDR3: TGTGCCAGCAGCTTATTGGGGTCGGGACAGGGGGCGGAGACCCAGTACTTC.